The clone carrying this T cell receptor (beta chain) was recorded only once. Method: immunoSEQ multiplex PCR; TCRdb's copy keeps in-frame clones and lacks some. This sample has 68,000 or so clones, with around 93% found just once. The V and J ends lost 6 bases and 5 bases, in that order; junction bases with no gene match: 10. The CDR3 extends over 17 amino acids. Germline V gene sequence: CDR1 ENHRY, CDR2 SYGVKD. The receptor comes from a man aged 35 to 55 with rheumatoid arthritis. J is TRBJ2-3 and V is TRBV10-3; 14 nucleotides match TRBD2. The specimen sequenced was PBMCs. The CDR3 DNA sequence: TGTGCCATCAGCGGACCCGGACTAGCGGGAGGAGTAGATACGCAGTATTTT. Translated, it gives CAISGPGLAGGVDTQYF.